This section outlines one TCR beta chain sequence together with its context. There are many counts of this clonotype. Its antigen has not been determined. Base qualities are not provided; no much larger clone lies one nucleotide away. The CDR1 and CDR2 encoded by the germline V gene are SNHLY and FYNNEI. The CDR3 runs 16 residues from the cysteine to the phenylalanine. Only the CDR3 DNA stays, 48 bases, in frame from base 1. The V end gives up 6 bases and the J end 4 bases, leaving 12 bases in the junction not matched to a gene. For repertoire sequencing, TCR beta CDR3 regions were amplified from RNA transcripts. A first-round RT-PCR used HTBI primers with the Qiagen OneStep RT-PCR kit, followed by a second-round multiplex PCR, size selection and purification. The libraries underwent paired-end sequencing with 100 bp reads on an Illumina HiSeq2000. Turning to the authors' computational methods: SOAPnuke was used to process the reads, throwing out any read that had adapters, had uncalled bases, had a mean Phred below 15, or lacked an exact constant-primer or identifier match. High-quality paired reads were merged with COPE v1.2.5. Unique nucleotide sequences were defined as clonotypes and aligned to IMGT TRB V, D and J references using MiTCR v1.1. Only V-J combinations with frequency above 0.0001 were analysed, covering more than 99% of repertoires. A TCR clonal expansion and chaos score per V-J combination was defined as the ratio of F50 clonal expansion to chaos observed in the TCRdist matrix. Welch's t-statistics and random forest were used to narrow the features down to about a dozen V-J combinations, which were then fed into a naive Bayes classifier. Thyroid-blood repertoire similarity was quantified with the Morisita-Horn index. In-frame beta chains were kept once TCRdb had trimmed the public reads at Q25 with fastp and called clones with MiXCR. Rows are unified per CDR3 protein, each entry keeping the most common DNA and genes. These V and J calls rely on TCRdb rather than the paper's analysis. The sample contains some 1.1 million distinct CDR3 sequences, 35% to 40% of them found a single time. The ten biggest clones cover over 8.5% of the sample.

This sample stems from a study of Graves' ophthalmopathy and Graves' hyperthyroidism (dated by TCRdb to 2016 to 2018). About the investigation overall: A patient counted as having stable hyperthyroidism if there was no progression to ophthalmopathy within 18 months of follow-up. TCR beta repertoire signatures were used to distinguish Graves' ophthalmopathy from Graves' hyperthyroidism and to predict progression to ophthalmopathy. In total, approximately 140 blood samples were TCR-sequenced: 43 ophthalmopathy, some 75 hyperthyroidism and approximately 17 hyperthyroidism-to-ophthalmopathy patients. To explore V-J signatures distinguishing ophthalmopathy from hyperthyroidism, a discovery set of about a hundred patients (more than 40 ophthalmopathy, about 57 stable hyperthyroidism) was enrolled. An independent validation cohort was composed of approximately 19 hyperthyroidism patients and 17 patients who later progressed from hyperthyroidism to ophthalmopathy. T-cell repertoires of thyroid tissue and blood were compared in about six hyperthyroidism patients. Following sampling, methimazole starting at 30 mg daily was administered to hyperthyroidism patients, and high-dose intravenous methylprednisolone was administered to ophthalmopathy patients.

What the study reported, not specific to this receptor: Ophthalmopathy was separated from stable hyperthyroidism by the 13-signature model with around 89% sensitivity and just under 84% specificity in cross-validation and with 80%/75% in the test set. Most expanded thyroid clonotypes with a frequency above 0.001 also appeared in blood, which suggests that blood repertoires may reflect the immune response in the thyroid. Sample size was not statistically predetermined, and group allocation was not concealed from the investigators. In validation, the model predicted ophthalmopathy progression with 55% to 71% sensitivity and roughly 72% specificity; eleven to twelve predicted patients were CT-confirmed with GO in a median of 6.5 months.

The hyperthyroidism patients were 18 to 65 years old and newly diagnosed, with a disease duration of less than 2 months. Patients with other autoimmune diseases, uncontrolled infections, pregnancy or lactation were excluded. Clinical symptoms, serum thyroxine, TRAb, thyroid ultrasound and orbital computed tomography formed the basis of the diagnosis. Total RNA was extracted with Trizol reagent and quality-checked on an Agilent 2100 Bioanalyzer. The sequencing sample was made of peripheral blood or thyroid tissue (not recorded which). The origin of this receptor is an adult man with Graves' hyperthyroidism. The receptor chain draws on TRBV2 and TRBJ1-2; TRBD1 agrees with 9 junctional bases. The CDR3 loop reads CASRSTTGGAFYGYTF. DNA sequence: TGTGCCAGCAGGTCCACCACAGGGGGCGCTTTCTATGGCTACACCTTC.